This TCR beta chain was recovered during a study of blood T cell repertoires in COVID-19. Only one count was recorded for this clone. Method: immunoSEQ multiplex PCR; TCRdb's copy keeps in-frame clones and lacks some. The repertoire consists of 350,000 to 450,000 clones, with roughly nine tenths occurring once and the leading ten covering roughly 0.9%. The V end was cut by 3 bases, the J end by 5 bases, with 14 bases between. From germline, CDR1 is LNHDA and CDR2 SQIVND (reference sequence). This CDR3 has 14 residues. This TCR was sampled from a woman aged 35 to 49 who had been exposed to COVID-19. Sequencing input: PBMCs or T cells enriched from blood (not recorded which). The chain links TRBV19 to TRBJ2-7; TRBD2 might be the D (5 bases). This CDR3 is CASSIQGTGNEQYF. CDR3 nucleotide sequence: TGTGCCAGTAGTATTCAAGGTACGGGGAACGAGCAGTACTTC.